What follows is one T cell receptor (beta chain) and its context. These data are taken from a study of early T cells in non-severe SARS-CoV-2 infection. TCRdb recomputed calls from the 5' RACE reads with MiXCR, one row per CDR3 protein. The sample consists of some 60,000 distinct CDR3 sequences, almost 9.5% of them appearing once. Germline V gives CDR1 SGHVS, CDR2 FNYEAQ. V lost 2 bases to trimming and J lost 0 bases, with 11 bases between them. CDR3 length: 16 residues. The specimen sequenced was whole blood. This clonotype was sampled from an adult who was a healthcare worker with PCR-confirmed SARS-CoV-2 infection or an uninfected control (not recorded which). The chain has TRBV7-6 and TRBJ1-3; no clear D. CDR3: CASSLLDVGSGNTIYF. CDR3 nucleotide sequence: TGTGCCAGCAGCTTATTAGACGTCGGCTCTGGAAACACCATATATTTT.